The 23 T cell receptor beta chains given below trace back to one sample, sequenced in a study of T cells in Graves' hyperthyroidism and ophthalmopathy. There were TCR beta CDR3 regions amplified from RNA transcripts. HTBI primers were used for first-round RT-PCR of the TCR CDR3. TCRdb passed the multiplex PCR reads through MiXCR, listing each CDR3 protein once. The sample carries fewer than 400,000 distinct CDR3 sequences, about 14% recorded once. Specimen: blood. The receptors originated from a man aged 50 to 60 with Graves' ophthalmopathy.

This clonotype was found many times. The chain couples TRBV30 to TRBJ2-4; D not resolved. The CDR3 consists of 15 residues. Trimming removed 4 bases at V and 0 bases at J, with 13 bases between. Germline V gene lookup returns CDR1 GTSNPN and CDR2 SVGIG (reference sequence). The CDR3: CAWTDALLAKNIQYF. CDR3 nucleotides: TGTGCCTGGACGGACGCGCTCCTAGCCAAAAACATTCAGTACTTC. Full variable domain (outside the CDR3, taken from reference TRBV30 and TRBJ2-4): SQTIHQWPATLVQPVGSPLSLECTVEGTSNPNLYWYRQAAGRGLQLLFYSVGIGQISSEVPQNLSASRPQDRQFILSSKKLLLSDSGFYLCAWTDALLAKNIQYFGAGTRLSVL.

The V and J genes are TRBV4-2 and TRBJ2-3; the D gene is possibly TRBD2 (7 bases). The CDR3 totals 17 residues. Germline loops: CDR1 LGHNA, CDR2 YNFKEQ. Trimming removed 0 bases from V and 6 bases from J, with 19 bases in between. CDR3: CASSQEGGGGGWDTQYF. CDR3 DNA: TGTGCCAGCAGCCAAGAAGGCGGGGGCGGAGGTTGGGATACGCAGTATTTT.

The chain employs TRBV19 and TRBJ2-7; D is perhaps TRBD2 (5 bases). CDR3 length: 12 residues. Trimming shortened V by 2 bases and J by 6 bases, and 8 bases separated the two germline ends. Germline-derived CDR1 and CDR2 are LNHDA and SQIVND (reference sequence). CDR3 DNA sequence: TGTGCCAGTAGTATACCGGGGAGCGAGCAGTACTTC. Its translation: CASSIPGSEQYF.

At least ten counts were recorded for this clonotype. V gene TRBV12-3 or TRBV12-4 combines with J gene TRBJ2-5; D gene uncertain. The ends were cut back, 6 bases at V and 1 base at J, with 12 bases in the middle. CDR3 length equals 14 residues. The CDR3: CASSPTGLQETQYF. The CDR3 DNA sequence: TGTGCCAGCAGCCCTACGGGCCTCCAAGAGACCCAGTACTTC.

The sample holds many counts of this clonotype. V and J are TRBV20-1 and TRBJ2-7; tentative D call: TRBD2 (6 bases). Trimming shortened V by 0 bases and J by 4 bases, and 13 bases separated the two germline ends. The CDR3 sequence is 14 residues long. The germline V gene encodes CDR1 DFQATT and CDR2 SNEGSKA (reference sequence). CDR3 nucleotides: TGCAGTGCTAGAGATCGGGGGAGCGGATACGAGCAGTACTTC. Residues: CSARDRGSGYEQYF.

Turning to this clonotype: A much more abundant neighbour one base away suggests this may be a read error. The chain uses TRBV27 and TRBJ1-1; D is unclear. The germline gives CDR1 MNHEY, CDR2 SMNVEV (reference sequence). CDR3 length: 14 amino acids. CDR3 DNA sequence: TGTGCCAGCATTTTAGCGTCAGACAACACTGAAGCTTTCTTT. Translating gives CASILASDNTEAFF.

V and J are TRBV6-1 and TRBJ2-3, with D perhaps TRBD1 (6 bases). This CDR3 has 16 residues. Looked up from germline, CDR1 is MNHNS and CDR2 is SASEGT. Trimming shortened V by 1 base and J by 1 base, and 12 bases separated the two germline ends. The DNA for the CDR3 is TGTGCCAGCAGTGAAGTCTGGGCAGGGGGCACAGATACGCAGTATTTT. It encodes CASSEVWAGGTDTQYF.

A remark on this clonotype: The junction shows a germline mismatch at one end, possibly a read error. The rearrangement uses TRBV11-3 and TRBJ1-1; perhaps TRBD1 as D (6 bases). CDR1 is SGHNT and CDR2 is YENEEA in the germline V gene. The CDR3 loop spans 14 amino acids. CDR3: CASSHGGAGTEALF. The CDR3 coding sequence is TGTGCCAGCAGCCACGGGGGCGCGGGAACTGAAGCTTTATTT.

Many counts were recorded for this clonotype. The genes are TRBV7-9 and TRBJ2-1, with 11 bases fitting TRBD1. V was clipped by 5 bases and J by 8 bases; unmatched bases: 5. Germline V gene lookup returns CDR1 SEHNR and CDR2 FQNEAQ (reference sequence). There are 14 residues in the CDR3. CDR3 sequence (DNA): TGTGCCAGCAGCCGGACAGGGGGCGGAGATGAGCAGTTCTTC. This translates into CASSRTGGGDEQFF.

This clonotype was seen more than once but under ten times. The CDR3 nucleotides read TGTGCCACCAGTGATTTGCGAACAGGGCTCGACAATGAGCAGTTCTTC. It specifies CATSDLRTGLDNEQFF. The chain carries TRBV24-1 and TRBJ2-1, with D perhaps TRBD1 (6 bases). CDR3 length equals 16 residues. CDR1 and CDR2 from the germline V gene are KGHDR and SFDVKD. V lost 0 bases and J lost 5, with 13 bases in between.

This clonotype was counted ten times or more. In nucleotides, the CDR3 is TGCGCCAGCAGCTCGGAAGTCCCACTGAGGAGCACTGAAGCTTTCTTT. Translating gives CASSSEVPLRSTEAFF. This rearrangement joins TRBV5-1 to TRBJ1-1, with no clear D. Trimming stripped 3 bases from V and 4 bases from J, with 19 bases between. CDR3 length equals 16 residues. Germline values: CDR1 SGHRS, CDR2 YFSETQ. The complete variable domain, with remaining parts taken from reference TRBV5-1 and TRBJ1-1, reads KAGVTQTPRYLIKTRGQQVTLSCSPISGHRSVSWYQQTPGQGLQFLFEYFSETQRNKGNFPGRFSGRQFSNSRSEMNVSTLELGDSALYLCASSSEVPLRSTEAFFGQGTRLTVV.

There are a few counts of this clonotype. V gene TRBV18 combines with J gene TRBJ1-6, with 7 bases matching TRBD1. This CDR3 is built from 15 residues. The V gene end was trimmed by 3 bases and the J gene end by 8 bases; junction bases not matched to a gene: 7. Germline CDR1 is KGHSH and CDR2 is LQKENI. CDR3: CASSPEDRVYSPLHF. In DNA form, the CDR3 reads TGTGCCAGCTCACCTGAAGACAGGGTTTATTCACCCCTCCACTTT.

This clonotype was seen repeatedly, ten times or more. This chain links TRBV20-1 with TRBJ1-1; maybe TRBD1 (5 bases). CDR3 size: 13 residues. With 5 bases removed from V and 5 bases from J, the gap between germline ends came to 15 bases. Looked up from germline, CDR1 is DFQATT and CDR2 is SNEGSKA (reference sequence). As DNA, the CDR3 is TGCAGTGCTGAAGGACTCCGGGGGACTGAAGCTTTCTTT. Translated, it gives CSAEGLRGTEAFF.

The chain is built from TRBV29-1 and TRBJ1-4, with TRBD1 matching 9 bases. CDR3 length: 14 residues. Germline V gives CDR1 SQVTM, CDR2 ANQGSEA. V lost 2 bases and J lost 5; bases outside the gene matches: 3. The CDR3 DNA follows: TGCAGCGTTGAAAGTGGGACAGGGAATGAAAAACTGTTTTTT. The encoded protein is CSVESGTGNEKLFF. The whole variable domain, filled in from reference TRBV29-1 and TRBJ1-4, reads SAVISQKPSRDICQRGTSLTIQCQVDSQVTMMFWYRQQPGQSLTLIATANQGSEATYESGFVIDKFPISRPNLTFSTLTVSNMSPEDSSIYLCSVESGTGNEKLFFGSGTQLSVL.

This clonotype was detected ten times or more. The chain combines TRBV9 with TRBJ2-1; either TRBD1 or TRBD2 may supply D (5 bases each). V lost 6 bases, J lost 9 bases, and 19 bases lay in between. Germline V gene lookup returns CDR1 SGDLS and CDR2 YYNGEE. This CDR3 has 14 amino acids. CDR3 sequence (DNA): TGTGCCAGCACCAACTACGATATTGGGGGTGAGCAGTTCTTC. Amino acids: CASTNYDIGGEQFF. Full variable domain (missing parts from reference TRBV9 and TRBJ2-1): DSGVTQTPKHLITATGQRVTLRCSPRSGDLSVYWYQQSLDQGLQFLIQYYNGEERAKGNILERFSAQQFPDLHSELNLSSLELGDSALYFCASTNYDIGGEQFFGPGTRLTVL.

This clonotype was picked up many times. The chain is built from TRBV7-9 and TRBJ2-3; D may be TRBD1 (5 bases). V was pared by 1 base and J by 1 base, with 12 bases between. In germline, CDR1 is SEHNR, CDR2 FQNEAQ (reference sequence). This CDR3 region has 16 residues. CDR3 region: CASSLDRRGGTDTQYF. DNA for the CDR3: TGTGCCAGCAGCTTAGATCGTAGGGGCGGCACAGATACGCAGTATTTT.

The chain recombines TRBV27 with TRBJ1-5; perhaps TRBD1 as D (5 bases). This CDR3 contains 18 residues. Trimming cost V 7 bases and J 2 bases, with 24 bases left between them. CDR1 and CDR2 from the germline V gene are MNHEY and SMNVEV (reference sequence). CDR3 amino acids: CASTLRDPNLGGNQPQHF. CDR3 coding DNA: TGTGCCAGCACCCTCCGGGACCCCAATCTAGGGGGCAATCAGCCCCAGCATTTT.

This clonotype has at least ten counts. The V and J genes are TRBV4-1 and TRBJ2-7, with 8 nucleotides matching TRBD1. Germline CDR1 MGHRA, CDR2 YSYEKL. After removal of 2 bases from V and 2 bases from J, the junction contained 2 bases not matched to a gene. CDR3 length: 14 amino acids. CDR3 protein: CASSQSDRAYEQYF. The DNA of the CDR3 is TGCGCCAGCAGCCAATCGGACAGGGCCTACGAGCAGTACTTC.

This clonotype was counted at least ten times. V and J are TRBV2 and TRBJ1-1; maybe TRBD1 (5 bases). CDR3 length: 13 amino acids. The germline CDR1 and CDR2 sequences are SNHLY and FYNNEI. The germline V and J ends were trimmed by 3 bases and 3 bases, with 8 bases remaining between them. The CDR3 DNA is TGTGCCAGCAGTGATCAGGGCTACACTGAAGCTTTCTTT. Residues: CASSDQGYTEAFF.

This clonotype was observed a handful of times. V usage is TRBV19 and J usage is TRBJ1-2, with D possibly matching TRBD1 (6 bases). CDR3 length equals 15 residues. V lost 3 bases and J lost 6, with 17 bases in between. Germline V CDR1 and CDR2: LNHDA, SQIVND (reference sequence). The CDR3 DNA is TGTGCCAGTAGTATCGCCCCTACAGGGTTAAATGGCTACACCTTC. It is translated as CASSIAPTGLNGYTF. Variable domain in full (rest from reference TRBV19 and TRBJ1-2): DGGITQSPKYLFRKEGQNVTLSCEQNLNHDAMYWYRQDPGQGLRLIYYSQIVNDFQKGDIAEGYSVSREKKESFPLTVTSAQKNPTAFYLCASSIAPTGLNGYTFGSGTRLTVV.

This sequence joins TRBV29-1 and TRBJ2-7; D possibly uses TRBD1 or TRBD2 (5 bases each). The CDR3 totals 15 residues. Germline-derived CDR1 and CDR2 are SQVTM and ANQGSEA. Trimming cost V 2 bases and J 2 bases, with 16 bases left between them. DNA for the CDR3: TGCAGCGTTGAACTATACCCGGGGCCTCCCTACGAGCAGTACTTC. It encodes CSVELYPGPPYEQYF.

This clonotype was detected only once. The V and J genes are TRBV20-1 and TRBJ1-6, with D perhaps matching TRBD1 (6 bases). Per germline, CDR1 DFQATT and CDR2 SNEGSKA (reference sequence). The V end was cut by 3 bases, the J end by 6 bases, with 15 bases between. The CDR3 loop spans 15 amino acids. This CDR3 is CSASYRDITNSPLHF. The CDR3 DNA is TGCAGTGCTAGCTACCGGGACATTACTAATTCACCCCTCCACTTT.

This clonotype was observed many times. This CDR3 reads CASSQPGQGGQPQHF. The CDR3 DNA reads TGCGCCAGCAGCCAACCGGGACAGGGGGGTCAGCCCCAGCATTTT. This chain connects TRBV4-1 to TRBJ1-5; 11 nucleotides align to TRBD1. CDR1 is MGHRA and CDR2 is YSYEKL in the germline V gene. J gave up 6 bases and V 2 bases, and 3 bases lay outside the gene matches. The CDR3 extends over 15 amino acids.